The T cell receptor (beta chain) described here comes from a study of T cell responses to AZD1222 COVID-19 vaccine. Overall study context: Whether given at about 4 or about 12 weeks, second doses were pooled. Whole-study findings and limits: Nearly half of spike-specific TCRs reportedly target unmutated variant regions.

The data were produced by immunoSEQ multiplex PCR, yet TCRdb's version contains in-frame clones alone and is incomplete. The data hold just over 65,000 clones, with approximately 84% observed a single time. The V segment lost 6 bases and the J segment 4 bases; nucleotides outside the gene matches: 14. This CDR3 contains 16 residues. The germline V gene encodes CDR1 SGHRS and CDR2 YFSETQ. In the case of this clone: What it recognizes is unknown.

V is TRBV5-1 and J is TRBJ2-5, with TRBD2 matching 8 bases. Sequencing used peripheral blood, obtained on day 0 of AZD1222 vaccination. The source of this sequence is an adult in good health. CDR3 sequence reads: CASTPEGSGGRETQYF. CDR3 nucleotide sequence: TGCGCCAGCACCCCGGAAGGAAGCGGGGGACGAGAGACCCAGTACTTC.